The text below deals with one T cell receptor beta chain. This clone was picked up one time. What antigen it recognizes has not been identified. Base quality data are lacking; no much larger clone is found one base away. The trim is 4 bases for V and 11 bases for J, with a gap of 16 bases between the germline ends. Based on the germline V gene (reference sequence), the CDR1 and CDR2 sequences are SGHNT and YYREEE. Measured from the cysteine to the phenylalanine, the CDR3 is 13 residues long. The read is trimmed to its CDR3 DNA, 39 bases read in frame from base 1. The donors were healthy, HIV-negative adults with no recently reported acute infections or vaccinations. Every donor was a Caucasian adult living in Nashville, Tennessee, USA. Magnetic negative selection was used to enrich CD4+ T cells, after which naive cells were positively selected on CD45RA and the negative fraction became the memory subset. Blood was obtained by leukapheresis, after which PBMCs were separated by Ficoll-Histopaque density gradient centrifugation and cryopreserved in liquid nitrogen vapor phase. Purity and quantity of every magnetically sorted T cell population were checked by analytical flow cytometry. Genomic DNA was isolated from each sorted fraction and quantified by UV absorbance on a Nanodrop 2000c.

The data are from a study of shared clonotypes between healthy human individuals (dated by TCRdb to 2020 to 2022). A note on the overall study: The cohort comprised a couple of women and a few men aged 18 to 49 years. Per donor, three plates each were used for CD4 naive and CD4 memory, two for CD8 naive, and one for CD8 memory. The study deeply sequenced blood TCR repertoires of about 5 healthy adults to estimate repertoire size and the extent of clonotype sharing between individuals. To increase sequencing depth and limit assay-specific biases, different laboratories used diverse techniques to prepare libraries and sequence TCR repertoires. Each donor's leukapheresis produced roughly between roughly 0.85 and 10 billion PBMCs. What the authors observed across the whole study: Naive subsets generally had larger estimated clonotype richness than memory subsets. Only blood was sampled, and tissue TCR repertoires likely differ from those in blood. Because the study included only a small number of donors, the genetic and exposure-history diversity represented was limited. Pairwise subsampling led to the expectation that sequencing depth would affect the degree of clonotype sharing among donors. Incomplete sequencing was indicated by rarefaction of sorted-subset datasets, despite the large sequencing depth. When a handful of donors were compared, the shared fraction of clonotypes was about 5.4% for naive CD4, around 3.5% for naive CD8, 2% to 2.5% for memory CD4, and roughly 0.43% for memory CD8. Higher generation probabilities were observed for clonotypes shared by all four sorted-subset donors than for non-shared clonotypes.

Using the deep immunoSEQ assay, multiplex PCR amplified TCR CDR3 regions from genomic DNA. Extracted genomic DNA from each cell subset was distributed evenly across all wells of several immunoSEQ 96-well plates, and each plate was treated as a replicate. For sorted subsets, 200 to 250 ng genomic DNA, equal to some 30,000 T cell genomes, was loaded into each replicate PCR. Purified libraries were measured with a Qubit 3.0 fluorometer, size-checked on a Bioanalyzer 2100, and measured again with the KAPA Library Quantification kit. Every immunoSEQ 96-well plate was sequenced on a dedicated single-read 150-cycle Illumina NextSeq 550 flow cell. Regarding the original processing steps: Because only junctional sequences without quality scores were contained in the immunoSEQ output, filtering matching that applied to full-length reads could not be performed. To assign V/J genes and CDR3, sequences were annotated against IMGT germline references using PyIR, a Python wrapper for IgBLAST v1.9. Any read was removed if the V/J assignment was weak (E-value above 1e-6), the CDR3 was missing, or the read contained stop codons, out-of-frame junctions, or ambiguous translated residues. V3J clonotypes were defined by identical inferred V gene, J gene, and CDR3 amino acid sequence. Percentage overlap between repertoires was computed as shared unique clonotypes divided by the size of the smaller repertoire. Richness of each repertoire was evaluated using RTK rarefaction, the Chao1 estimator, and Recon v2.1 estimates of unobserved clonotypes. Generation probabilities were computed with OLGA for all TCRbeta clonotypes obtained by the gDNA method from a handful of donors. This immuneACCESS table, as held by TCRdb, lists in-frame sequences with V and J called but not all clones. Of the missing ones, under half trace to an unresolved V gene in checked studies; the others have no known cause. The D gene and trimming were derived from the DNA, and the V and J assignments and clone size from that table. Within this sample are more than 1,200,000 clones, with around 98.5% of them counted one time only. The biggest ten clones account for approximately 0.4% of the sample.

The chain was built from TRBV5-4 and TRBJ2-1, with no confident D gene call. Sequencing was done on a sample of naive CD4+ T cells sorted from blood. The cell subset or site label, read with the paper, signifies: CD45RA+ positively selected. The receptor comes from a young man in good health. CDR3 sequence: CASSPAPGAQQFF. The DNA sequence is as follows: TGTGCCAGCAGCCCCGCCCCCGGAGCACAGCAGTTCTTC.